This T cell receptor beta chain was captured in a study of OX40 agonist ivuxolimab in advanced cancers. Concerning the study at large: Ivuxolimab, which targeted the costimulatory receptor OX40 (CD134), was an agonistic, fully human IgG2 monoclonal antibody. Intravenous ivuxolimab was administered to patients every 2 weeks at six dose levels: 0.01, 0.1, 0.3, 1.5, 3 and 10 mg/kg. Of the approximately 50 dose-escalation patients, hepatocellular carcinoma was present in about 20, melanoma in about 15, renal cell carcinoma in 9 and head and neck cancer in 9. A male proportion of 70% to 90% and a mean age of about 60 years, ranging from roughly 23 to 80, were recorded for the dose-escalation cohort. Patients were allowed to have had prior anti-PD-1, anti-PD-L1 or anti-CTLA-4 therapy, and approximately 43% of the dose-escalation patients had previously received checkpoint inhibitors. Partial responses were achieved by three dose-escalation patients, of whom one had hepatocellular carcinoma and two had cutaneous melanoma. Peripheral TCRbeta sequencing aimed to test whether ivuxolimab altered TCR sequence diversity and caused clonal T-cell expansion. The paper covers the monotherapy dose-escalation part of the phase I ivuxolimab trial, which included N ≈ 57 patients.

Comments on this clone: Which antigen it targets is not known. One end of the junction varies from germline; a read error may be responsible.

To sequence the TCRbeta CDR3 region, genomic DNA was isolated from the sorted cells. The immunoSEQ Assay was used for sequencing of TCRbeta CDR3 regions. TCRdb stores this immuneACCESS table with in-frame sequences only. Part of the clones is absent; in the studies checked, under half of the shortfall reflects unresolved V genes, and no reason is known for the rest. The sample contains roughly 42,000 clones, approximately 90% of them found a single time. Around 15% of the sample belongs to the ten largest clones. Reading from cysteine to phenylalanine, the CDR3 counts 15 amino acids. Of all the DNA, just the CDR3 is kept, 45 bases in frame from base 1. CDR1 and CDR2 are read off the germline V gene (reference sequence) as SSHAT and FNYEAQ. The trial excluded patients who had a history of autoimmune disease or were on systemic immunosuppression. Peripheral blood for TCR sequencing was drawn from every dose cohort at baseline, at cycle 4 day 1 and at cycle 7 day 1. The samples were taken from a phase I, first-in-human, multicenter, open-label dose-escalation trial of ivuxolimab. Adults with locally advanced or metastatic head and neck squamous cell, hepatocellular, melanoma or renal cell carcinoma were enrolled in the trial. Before TCR sequencing, CD4+ and CD8+ T cells were separately sorted from peripheral blood.

Study-wide conclusions, independent of this receptor: On average, CD8+ T cells showed more expanded clones than CD4+ T cells after ivuxolimab. At doses from 0.1 to 3.0 mg/kg, clonal expansion was seen in both CD4+ and CD8+ blood T cells between baseline and week 6. In the 0.1-3.0 mg/kg groups, partial responders were among the patients with the lowest normalized peripheral clonal expansion, particularly in CD8+ T cells. The antigen specificity of the peripheral T cells that underwent clonal expansion was not determined. Low levels of normalized T-cell clonal expansion were also seen in some patients who did not respond.

The chain couples TRBV7-7 to TRBJ2-5, with the D gene too uncertain to name. The clonotype comes from an adult with an advanced solid tumor such as melanoma, head and neck, liver or kidney cancer. Specimen: CD4+ or CD8+ T cells sorted from blood, collected in a trial of the OX40 agonist ivuxolimab. CDR3 protein: CASSLAVGTQETQYF. The sequenced DNA: TGTGCTAGCAGCTTGGCGGTAGGCACCCAAGAGACCCAGTACTTC.